A single sample is the source of the 20 T cell receptor beta chains below, sequenced in a study of blood T cell repertoires in COVID-19. Data came from immunoSEQ multiplex PCR; TCRdb stores just in-frame clones and leaves some out. The data contain more than 200,000 clones, 70% to 90% of them singletons. Sequencing used PBMCs or T cells enriched from blood (not recorded which). These receptor sequences come from a man aged 30-40 years who had recovered from COVID-19.

This chain joins TRBV7-8 and TRBJ2-7; D call uncertain. This CDR3 contains 16 residues. Per germline, CDR1 SGHVS and CDR2 FQNEAQ. The germline V and J ends were trimmed by 1 base and 1 base, with 14 bases remaining between them. CDR3 DNA: TGTGCCAGCAGCTTAGGCGCATCAGGATCTTCCTACGAGCAGTACTTC. Translated, it gives CASSLGASGSSYEQYF.

The rearrangement joins TRBV28 to TRBJ1-3; possible D gene TRBD1, 5 bases. Germline values: CDR1 MDHEN, CDR2 SYDVKM. This CDR3 comprises 14 residues. V lost 6 bases and J lost 2, with 11 bases in between. In DNA, the CDR3 is TGTGCCAGCAGGCTTGGAGGGGCTGGAAACACCATATATTTT. Its protein is CASRLGGAGNTIYF.

This clone turned up a few times. This chain uses TRBV28 with TRBJ1-2; TRBD1 might be the D (6 bases). Germline V gives CDR1 MDHEN, CDR2 SYDVKM. Between the trimmed V and J ends, which lost 6 bases and 11 bases, there was a span of 19 bases. The CDR3 covers 13 residues. The CDR3 DNA reads as TGTGCCAGCAGCCCCTTACAGGGTACCTCTTACACCTTC. It is translated as CASSPLQGTSYTF.

CDR3 sequence (DNA): TGTGCCAGCAGTTTGGGGAGGAACACTGAAGCTTTCTTT. This codes for CASSLGRNTEAFF. V gene TRBV12-3 or TRBV12-4 combines with J gene TRBJ1-1; the D is unclear. Trimming left V 3 bases short and J 1 base short, with 6 bases between. This CDR3 is built from 13 residues.

The rearrangement joins TRBV19 to TRBJ1-2; TRBD1 matches at 8 bases. Germline CDR1 reads LNHDA; CDR2 reads SQIVND (reference sequence). The CDR3 extends over 16 amino acids. J gave up 5 bases and V 0 bases, and 8 bases lay outside the gene matches. Here the CDR3 reads CASSIEFGRGQYGYTF. CDR3 in DNA: TGTGCCAGTAGTATAGAGTTTGGCAGGGGGCAATATGGCTACACCTTC.

The V call is TRBV3-1 (or the pseudogene TRBV3-2), the J call TRBJ2-2, with TRBD2 matching 14 bases. From germline, CDR1 is LGHDT and CDR2 YNNKEL (reference sequence). The V segment lost 3 bases and the J segment 9 bases; nucleotides outside the gene matches: 9. This CDR3 contains 17 residues. This CDR3 reads CASSHPGLAGVVWELFF. Here the CDR3 DNA reads TGTGCCAGCAGCCATCCGGGACTAGCGGGAGTGGTTTGGGAGCTGTTTTTT.

CDR3 sequence (DNA): TGTGCCAGCAGCCTCAGGGGGGCGAATTCACCCCTCCACTTT. Amino acids: CASSLRGANSPLHF. The chain carries TRBV5-4 and TRBJ1-6, with 7 bases aligning to TRBD1. Losses at the gene ends were 4 bases for V and 7 bases for J; bases not matched to a gene: 5. Germline V gives CDR1 SGHNT, CDR2 YYREEE (reference sequence). This CDR3 has 14 residues.

The sample holds a few counts of this clone. V is TRBV11-2 and J is TRBJ1-4, with D possibly being TRBD1 (5 bases). Germline assignment: CDR1 SGHAT and CDR2 FQNNGV. Trimming cost V 8 bases and J 5 bases, with 9 bases left between them. This CDR3 contains 12 residues. CDR3 in amino acids: CASGGGNEKLFF. The DNA for the CDR3 is TGTGCCAGCGGGGGAGGGAATGAAAAACTGTTTTTT.

J is TRBJ2-1 and V is TRBV29-1, with TRBD1 identical over 8 bases. The V gene end was trimmed by 7 bases and the J gene end by 6 bases; junction bases not matched to a gene: 14. Germline assignment: CDR1 SQVTM and CDR2 ANQGSEA. CDR3 length equals 15 residues. The CDR3, as DNA: TGCAGCGCTGGGCTCCGGGACAGGATTCCCAATGAGCAGTTCTTC. This codes for CSAGLRDRIPNEQFF.

This clone was seen only a few times. CDR3 sequence: CSVVLSVGNTEAFF. As DNA, the CDR3 is TGCAGCGTTGTTCTTTCTGTCGGGAACACTGAAGCTTTCTTT. The chain combines TRBV29-1 with TRBJ1-1; D gene ambiguous. This CDR3 region has 14 residues. Germline-derived CDR1 and CDR2 are SQVTM and ANQGSEA. Trimming pared 4 bases from V and 1 base from J, leaving 13 bases between. Full variable domain (outside the CDR3, taken from reference TRBV29-1 and TRBJ1-1): SAVISQKPSRDICQRGTSLTIQCQVDSQVTMMFWYRQQPGQSLTLIATANQGSEATYESGFVIDKFPISRPNLTFSTLTVSNMSPEDSSIYLCSVVLSVGNTEAFFGQGTRLTVV.

V is TRBV5-1 and J is TRBJ2-1; 9 bases agree with TRBD1. V gave up 2 bases and J gave up 0 bases; unmatched junction bases: 6. There are 17 residues in the CDR3. Per germline, CDR1 SGHRS and CDR2 YFSETQ. The CDR3 protein is CASSFGMTGGSYNEQFF. CDR3 nucleotide sequence: TGCGCCAGCAGCTTCGGGATGACAGGGGGCTCCTACAATGAGCAGTTCTTC. The whole variable domain, filled in from reference TRBV5-1 and TRBJ2-1, reads KAGVTQTPRYLIKTRGQQVTLSCSPISGHRSVSWYQQTPGQGLQFLFEYFSETQRNKGNFPGRFSGRQFSNSRSEMNVSTLELGDSALYLCASSFGMTGGSYNEQFFGPGTRLTVL.

The rearrangement uses TRBV10-2 and TRBJ2-7; the D gene is possibly TRBD1 (6 bases). CDR3 size: 12 residues. In germline, CDR1 is WSHSY, CDR2 SAAADI. V was clipped by 10 bases and J by 3 bases, with 13 bases between them. CDR3 sequence (DNA): TGCGCCACCTCCCGGGACAACTACGAGCAGTACTTC. The encoded protein is CATSRDNYEQYF.

The V gene is TRBV27, the J gene TRBJ2-7, with 9 nucleotides matching TRBD2. The CDR3 runs to 15 residues. J was trimmed by 3 bases and V by 5 bases; bases with no gene match: 8. Germline loops: CDR1 MNHEY, CDR2 SMNVEV (reference sequence). The CDR3 region is CASSAMTSGNYEQYF. The CDR3 DNA sequence: TGTGCCAGCAGTGCGATGACTAGCGGTAACTACGAGCAGTACTTC.

This chain links TRBV5-5 with TRBJ2-2, with D possibly being TRBD1 (5 bases). Germline loops: CDR1 SGHKS, CDR2 YYEKEE (reference sequence). V was pared by 0 bases and J by 4 bases, with 10 bases between. The CDR3 totals 15 residues. DNA for the CDR3: TGTGCCAGCAGCTTGGGGGGCTTCGGCACCGGGGAGCTGTTTTTT. The encoded protein is CASSLGGFGTGELFF.

The chain has TRBV3-1 (or the pseudogene TRBV3-2) and TRBJ2-4, with D unresolved. V was shortened by 1 base and J by 7 bases, with 8 bases between the two germline ends. The CDR3 length is 13 residues. Germline-derived CDR1 and CDR2 are LGHDT and YNNKEL (reference sequence). The CDR3 reads CASSQVDNNIQYF. CDR3 DNA: TGTGCCAGCAGCCAAGTAGACAATAACATTCAGTACTTC.

The rearrangement uses TRBV24-1 and TRBJ1-2; 7 bases map to TRBD1. The V gene's germline CDR1 is KGHDR and CDR2 SFDVKD. Trimming took 2 bases from V and 2 from J; bases not matched to a gene: 10. The CDR3 runs to 17 residues. The CDR3 sequence: CATSDYQIRDRNYGYTF. The CDR3 region has the DNA TGTGCCACCAGTGATTATCAGATCCGGGACAGAAACTATGGCTACACCTTC.

Here the CDR3 reads CSVGSGNRQLEQYF. The CDR3 DNA follows: TGCAGCGTTGGGTCCGGGAACCGACAACTCGAGCAGTACTTC. The chain uses TRBV29-1 and TRBJ2-7, with D possibly TRBD2 on 5 matching bases. Germline V gene lookup returns CDR1 SQVTM and CDR2 ANQGSEA. The CDR3 is made up of 14 amino acids. Trimming took 4 bases from V and 6 from J, leaving 19 bases between them.

The rearrangement joins TRBV28 to TRBJ2-7, with TRBD2 matching over 16 bases. Losses at the gene ends were 5 bases for V and 4 bases for J; bases not matched to a gene: 8. The CDR3 totals 17 residues. Looked up from germline, CDR1 is MDHEN and CDR2 is SYDVKM. The CDR3, as DNA: TGTGCCAGCAGTATCTCCGGGACTAGCGGGAGGGGGTACGAGCAGTACTTC. It is translated as CASSISGTSGRGYEQYF. Together with reference TRBV28 and TRBJ2-7, the CDR3 gives the full variable domain: DVKVTQSSRYLVKRTGEKVFLECVQDMDHENMFWYRQDPGLGLRLIYFSYDVKMKEKGDIPEGYSVSREKKERFSLILESASTNQTSMYLCASSISGTSGRGYEQYFGPGTRLTVT.

This chain uses TRBV5-4 with TRBJ1-1; no clear D. CDR1 SGHNT and CDR2 YYREEE come from the germline V gene (reference sequence). The CDR3 covers 16 residues. Trimming cost V 0 bases and J 0 bases, with 12 bases left between them. The CDR3 loop reads CASSLEQPPMNTEAFF. DNA of the CDR3: TGTGCCAGCAGCTTGGAACAGCCGCCGATGAACACTGAAGCTTTCTTT.

CDR3 DNA sequence: TGTGCCATCAGTCAGAAACCGGACATCGGGGGGATCAATGAGCAGTTCTTC. Its translation: CAISQKPDIGGINEQFF. This chain joins TRBV10-3 and TRBJ2-1; TRBD2 matches at 7 bases. This CDR3 spans 17 amino acids. The V gene's germline CDR1 is ENHRY and CDR2 SYGVKD. Trimming cost V 5 bases and J 6 bases; bases outside gene matches: 16.